These 25 T cell receptor beta chains were all obtained from the same sample, sequenced in a study of cytomegalovirus exposure and HLA in healthy donors. The primer mix had 60 Vbeta and 13 Jbeta primers. Using immunoSEQ multiplex PCR, the repertoire was profiled, and TCRdb retains in-frame clones only, with some absent. Of about 130,000 clones in the sample, nearly 85% were seen once. Sequenced: PBMCs. The receptors here all came from a boy aged 5-17 years in good health and CMV-seronegative.

The chain is built from TRBV5-1 and TRBJ2-1; D possibly corresponds to TRBD2 (5 bases). The ends were cut back, 2 bases at V and 5 bases at J, with 14 bases in the middle. The CDR3 spans 15 residues. Germline loops: CDR1 SGHRS, CDR2 YFSETQ. This CDR3 reads CASSFWRVSDNEQFF. Here the CDR3 DNA reads TGCGCCAGCAGCTTCTGGCGGGTTTCAGACAATGAGCAGTTCTTC.

The rearrangement uses TRBV6-5 and TRBJ2-7, with D possibly matching TRBD2 (7 bases). The CDR3 has 16 residues. V was clipped by 4 bases and J by 1 base, with 17 bases between them. Germline V lookup: CDR1 MNHEY, CDR2 SVGAGI. The CDR3 loop reads CASSSVTGRASYEQYF. For the CDR3, the DNA is TGTGCCAGCAGTTCCGTTACAGGGAGGGCGTCCTACGAGCAGTACTTC.

The chain couples TRBV5-6 to TRBJ1-2; unclear D gene. This CDR3 is built from 11 residues. Germline assignment: CDR1 SGHDT and CDR2 YYEEEE. V lost 3 bases to trimming and J lost 8 bases, with 8 bases between them. The CDR3 spells CASSSHGGYTF. CDR3 nucleotide sequence: TGTGCCAGCAGCTCCCACGGGGGCTACACCTTC. Using reference TRBV5-6 and TRBJ1-2 for the parts outside the CDR3, the full variable domain is DAGVTQSPTHLIKTRGQQVTLRCSPKSGHDTVSWYQQALGQGPQFIFQYYEEEERQRGNFPDRFSGHQFPNYSSELNVNALLLGDSALYLCASSSHGGYTFGSGTRLTVV.

The rearrangement links TRBV6-5 to TRBJ1-2, with a weak D call TRBD1 (5 bases). Trimming took off 6 bases at V and 1 base at J, with 6 bases between the two ends. Germline CDR1 MNHEY, CDR2 SVGAGI. The CDR3 totals 12 residues. The CDR3 nucleotides are TGTGCCAGCAGAGACAGTAACTATGGCTACACCTTC. Its translation: CASRDSNYGYTF.

V and J are TRBV6-1 and TRBJ2-1; tentatively, D is TRBD2 (6 bases). This CDR3 is built from 17 residues. Germline values: CDR1 MNHNS, CDR2 SASEGT. Trimming took off 2 bases at V and 6 bases at J, with 20 bases between the two ends. In DNA, the CDR3 is TGTGCCAGCAGTGAATTGCGCGGGACTCTTGGGGGCAATGAGCAGTTCTTC. Its translation: CASSELRGTLGGNEQFF.

The J gene is TRBJ1-2, the V gene TRBV30, with D perhaps matching TRBD1 (6 bases). V was clipped by 5 bases and J by 8 bases, with 24 bases between them. Germline CDR1 and CDR2: GTSNPN and SVGIG (reference sequence). The CDR3 spans 15 residues. The CDR3 is CAWEWTPDSLRGYTF. As DNA, the CDR3 is TGTGCCTGGGAGTGGACCCCGGACAGTCTTCGGGGCTACACCTTC.

The chain employs TRBV7-8 and TRBJ1-1, with D possibly being TRBD1 (6 bases). CDR3 length: 14 residues. The germline V gene has CDR1 SGHVS and CDR2 FQNEAQ. The V gene lost 1 base and the J gene lost 8 bases, with 14 bases spanning the gap. The CDR3 DNA follows: TGTGCCAGCAGCTTAGTAGGGGGGGCCGTGGAAGCTTTCTTT. Translating it yields CASSLVGGAVEAFF.

This sequence joins TRBV27 and TRBJ2-3, with TRBD1 matching over 9 bases. V lost 4 bases and J lost 4; bases outside the gene matches: 6. Germline V gene sequence: CDR1 MNHEY, CDR2 SMNVEV (reference sequence). This CDR3 spans 15 amino acids. CDR3 region: CASSSWTGVADTQYF. CDR3 nucleotide sequence: TGTGCCAGCAGTTCCTGGACAGGGGTGGCAGATACGCAGTATTTT.

V gene TRBV7-8 combines with J gene TRBJ2-1, with 11 bases matching TRBD2. The CDR3 is 18 amino acids. The trim removed 0 bases at V and 6 bases at J, leaving 10 bases unmatched. CDR1 and CDR2 (germline): SGHVS, FQNEAQ. The DNA of the CDR3 is TGTGCCAGCAGCTTAGCGGGGCCTAGCGGGAGGTATTCCAATGAGCAGTTCTTC. This translates into CASSLAGPSGRYSNEQFF.

The chain uses TRBV4-1 and TRBJ2-7; 8 bases match TRBD2. This CDR3 is 16 amino acids long. The junction had 9 bases not matched to a gene; V was cut back by 0 bases and J by 5 bases. CDR1 is MGHRA and CDR2 is YSYEKL in the germline V gene. CDR3 in amino acids: CASSQDRAGGRDEQYF. CDR3 in DNA: TGCGCCAGCAGCCAAGACAGGGCGGGAGGACGGGACGAGCAGTACTTC.

This chain uses TRBV30 with TRBJ2-1, with 13 bases fitting TRBD2. CDR1 and CDR2 (germline): GTSNPN, SVGIG (reference sequence). CDR3 length: 15 amino acids. The V segment lost 2 bases and the J segment 8 bases; nucleotides outside the gene matches: 6. CDR3 in amino acids: CAWSPWTSGSYEQFF. Written as DNA, the CDR3 is TGTGCCTGGAGTCCATGGACTAGCGGGAGCTATGAGCAGTTCTTC.

This clone was seen a handful of times. This chain joins TRBV5-1 and TRBJ1-1; D gene unclear. The length of the CDR3 is 17 residues. Trimming took 0 bases from V and 0 from J, leaving 15 bases between them. Per the germline V gene, CDR1 is SGHRS and CDR2 is YFSETQ. The CDR3 sequence: CASSLASGGTMNTEAFF. The CDR3 region has the DNA TGCGCCAGCAGCTTGGCTTCTGGCGGAACCATGAACACTGAAGCTTTCTTT.

This sequence joins TRBV29-1 and TRBJ2-7; 8 bases agree with TRBD2. After removal of 6 bases from V and 2 bases from J, the junction contained 6 bases not matched to a gene. The CDR3 contains 13 residues. Germline V gene lookup returns CDR1 SQVTM and CDR2 ANQGSEA. The CDR3: CSVGLAGTYEQYF. Here the CDR3 DNA reads TGCAGCGTCGGACTAGCCGGTACCTACGAGCAGTACTTC.

V is TRBV29-1 and J is TRBJ2-7; D might be TRBD2 (6 bases). CDR3 size: 15 residues. Germline CDR1 SQVTM, CDR2 ANQGSEA. The ends were cut back, 0 bases at V and 5 bases at J, with 17 bases in the middle. The CDR3 bases are TGCAGCGTTGAAGATCCTGGCCTAGCGAAGCACGAGCAGTACTTC. Amino acid sequence: CSVEDPGLAKHEQYF.

The chain links TRBV10-3 to TRBJ1-4; TRBD1 matches 10 bases. CDR3 length: 16 residues. In germline, CDR1 is ENHRY, CDR2 SYGVKD. The V and J ends lost 5 bases and 5 bases, in that order; junction bases with no gene match: 8. The CDR3 coding sequence is TGTGCCATCAGTACCGGGACAGGGGACCTAAATGAAAAACTGTTTTTT. It encodes CAISTGTGDLNEKLFF.

Details on this clone: At one of its ends the junction is not consistent with the germline gene, which may arise from a read error. The chain employs TRBV7-2 and TRBJ2-1; D gene ambiguous. The CDR3 length is 13 residues. The germline V gene has CDR1 SGHTA and CDR2 FQGNSA. CDR3 protein: CASSLGRDPWALF. Written as DNA, the CDR3 is TGTGCCAGCAGCTTAGGGCGAGACCCATGGGCGCTCTTC.

The chain recombines TRBV11-1 with TRBJ2-3; D possibly corresponds to TRBD2 (6 bases). Germline-derived CDR1 and CDR2 are SGHAT and FQDESV (reference sequence). V was shortened by 1 base and J by 5 bases, with 10 bases between the two germline ends. This CDR3 spans 14 amino acids. The CDR3 DNA is TGTGCCAGCAGCTTAGAGCGGGCTATAGATACGCAGTATTTT. Amino acid sequence: CASSLERAIDTQYF.

The rearrangement uses TRBV4-1 and TRBJ2-7, with 9 bases matching TRBD2. Germline lookup yields CDR1 MGHRA and CDR2 YSYEKL. This CDR3 region has 15 residues. V lost 1 base to trimming and J lost 6 bases; unmatched junction nucleotides: 7. The CDR3 loop reads CASSQVGTSTREQYF. The CDR3 nucleotides are TGCGCCAGCAGCCAAGTTGGGACTAGCACCCGCGAGCAGTACTTC.

The chain employs TRBV15 and TRBJ2-2; a possible D gene is TRBD2 (6 bases). This CDR3 has 12 residues. Trimming pared 8 bases from V and 10 bases from J, leaving 14 bases between. The V gene's germline CDR1 is LNHNV and CDR2 YYDKDF (reference sequence). CDR3 residues: CATQFWGEELFF. The CDR3 coding sequence is TGTGCCACCCAATTCTGGGGGGAGGAGCTGTTTTTT.

The chain employs TRBV19 and TRBJ2-2; 8 nucleotides line up with TRBD2. After removal of 4 bases from V and 3 bases from J, the junction contained 7 bases not matched to a gene. CDR1 and CDR2 (germline): LNHDA, SQIVND (reference sequence). This CDR3 has 16 residues. The DNA of the CDR3 is TGTGCCAGTAGTAGCGGGAGGCTGAAAGACACCGGGGAGCTGTTTTTT. Amino acid sequence: CASSSGRLKDTGELFF.

Remarks on this clone: The conserved closing phenylalanine or tryptophan is absent in this CDR3, likely reflecting a read error. This chain links TRBV6-5 with TRBJ2-7, with 10 bases matching TRBD1. V shed 6 bases, J shed 2 bases, and the junction held 7 bases outside the gene matches. The V gene's germline CDR1 is MNHEY and CDR2 SVGAGI. The CDR3 loop spans 15 amino acids. CDR3 DNA: TGTGCCAGCAGAACCTCCGGGACAGGGGCCTACGAGCAGTACTCC. This encodes CASRTSGTGAYEQYS.

V gene TRBV7-9 combines with J gene TRBJ2-7; perhaps TRBD2 as D (6 bases). The CDR3 has 15 amino acids. V lost 5 bases and J 5 bases, leaving 19 bases between the germline ends. The germline CDR1 and CDR2 sequences are SEHNR and FQNEAQ (reference sequence). The CDR3 region is CASSARDSYHDEQYF. In DNA form, the CDR3 reads TGTGCCAGCAGCGCCCGGGACTCCTACCACGACGAGCAGTACTTC.

The chain employs TRBV7-6 and TRBJ2-2; 8 bases are shared with TRBD1. Germline CDR1 SGHVS, CDR2 FNYEAQ. J was trimmed by 7 bases and V by 5 bases; bases with no gene match: 9. The CDR3 covers 15 residues. CDR3: CASSRGQGAFGELFF. The CDR3 DNA sequence: TGTGCCAGCAGCCGGGGGCAGGGGGCGTTCGGGGAGCTGTTTTTT.

The chain links TRBV7-2 to TRBJ1-4; TRBD1 is a possible D gene (6 bases). The CDR3 consists of 16 residues. From germline, CDR1 is SGHTA and CDR2 FQGNSA. V lost 2 bases and J lost 5, with 15 bases in between. The CDR3 sequence is CASSLLGGGQNEKLFF. The CDR3 DNA is TGTGCCAGCAGCTTATTAGGCGGGGGGCAGAATGAAAAACTGTTTTTT.

The genes are TRBV7-9 and TRBJ2-5, with 7 bases that match TRBD1. With the DNA end fitting TRBJ2-7 better, the J assignment may be wrong. This CDR3 spans 14 amino acids. Per the germline V gene, CDR1 is SEHNR and CDR2 is FQNEAQ (reference sequence). CDR3 DNA sequence: TGTGCCAGCAGCTTCACAGGGGTATCCTACGAGCAGTACTTC. This codes for CASSFTGVSYEQYF.